This T cell receptor beta chain is drawn from a study of blood T cell repertoires in COVID-19. The assay was immunoSEQ multiplex PCR, and TCRdb's table has in-frame clones only and misses some. The sample consists of roughly 34,000 clones, over 80% of them appearing once. The sequence derives from a human donor with active COVID-19. The donor label of this sample is uncertain. Material for sequencing was peripheral blood.

The CDR3 reads CARPGQGRNEQFF. As DNA, the CDR3 is TGTGCCAGACCGGGACAGGGGAGGAATGAGCAGTTCTTC. V and J are TRBV2 and TRBJ2-1, with 10 bases aligning to TRBD1. The germline V gene encodes CDR1 SNHLY and CDR2 FYNNEI. This CDR3 spans 13 amino acids. The junction had 6 bases not matched to a gene; V was cut back by 9 bases and J by 7 bases.